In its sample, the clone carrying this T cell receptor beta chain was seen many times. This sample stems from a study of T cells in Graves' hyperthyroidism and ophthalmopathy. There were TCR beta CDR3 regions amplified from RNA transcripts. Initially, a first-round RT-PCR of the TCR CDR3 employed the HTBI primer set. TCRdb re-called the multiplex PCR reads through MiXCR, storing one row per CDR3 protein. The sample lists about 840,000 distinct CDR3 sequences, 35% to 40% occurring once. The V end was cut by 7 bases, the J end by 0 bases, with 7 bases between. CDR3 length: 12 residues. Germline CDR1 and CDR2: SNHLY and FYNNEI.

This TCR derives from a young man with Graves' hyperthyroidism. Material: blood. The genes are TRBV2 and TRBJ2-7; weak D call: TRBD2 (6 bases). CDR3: CASIGGSYEQYF. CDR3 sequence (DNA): TGTGCCAGCATCGGGGGCTCCTACGAGCAGTACTTC.